Presented here are 32 T cell receptor beta chains from one specimen sequenced in a study of Ad26.COV2.S vaccination and SARS-CoV-2 variants. Treatment denoted: around 19 received Ad26.COV2.S at low or high dose, single or two shots; about 5 received placebo; per-sample allocation not given. Sample collection was performed on day 63 after the first vaccine or placebo injection. Assay used: immunoSEQ multiplex PCR; TCRdb lists only in-frame clones, some missing. This table has about 350,000 clones, 80% to 90% appearing once. The specimen was peripheral blood, collected in a trial of Ad26.COV2.S vaccine versus placebo. The source of these receptors is a person between 18 and 60 years old who received the Ad26.COV2.S COVID-19 vaccine or a placebo.

V and J are TRBV28 and TRBJ2-7; weak D call: TRBD2 (6 bases). Germline CDR1 is MDHEN and CDR2 is SYDVKM. The CDR3 is 13 residues long. The germline V and J ends were trimmed by 4 bases and 3 bases, with 10 bases remaining between them. CDR3 sequence reads: CASSSPGGYEQYF. The CDR3 nucleotides read TGTGCCAGCAGTTCCCCCGGGGGCTACGAGCAGTACTTC.

V usage is TRBV27 and J usage is TRBJ2-3; 11 positions agree with TRBD2. This CDR3 region has 16 residues. Germline V gene lookup returns CDR1 MNHEY and CDR2 SMNVEV (reference sequence). V gave up 5 bases and J gave up 4 bases; unmatched junction bases: 8. CDR3 nucleotide sequence: TGTGCCAGCAGTCTCACTAGCGGGAGTAGGTCAGATACGCAGTATTTT. Its translation: CASSLTSGSRSDTQYF.

This CDR3 reads CASSENLGTEQNSPLHF. DNA of the CDR3: TGTGCCAGCAGTGAAAATCTGGGGACAGAGCAAAATTCACCCCTCCACTTT. J is TRBJ1-6 and V is TRBV25-1; TRBD1 agrees at 7 bases. The CDR3 has 17 residues. The junction had 11 bases not matched to a gene; V was cut back by 2 bases and J by 7 bases. Looked up from germline, CDR1 is MGHDK and CDR2 is SYGVNS.

The chain has TRBV19 and TRBJ1-1; TRBD1 might be the D (5 bases). The V end lost 7 bases, the J end lost 7 bases, and 16 bases lay between the germline ends. This CDR3 contains 13 residues. Germline loops: CDR1 LNHDA, CDR2 SQIVND (reference sequence). The CDR3 loop is CASKSEGRNEAFF. The CDR3 region has the DNA TGTGCCAGTAAATCAGAGGGGAGGAATGAAGCTTTCTTT.

The rearrangement uses TRBV12-3 or TRBV12-4 and TRBJ2-2; a possible D gene is TRBD1 (5 bases). The CDR3 spans 13 residues. Between the trimmed V and J ends, which lost 7 bases and 1 base, there was a span of 7 bases. This CDR3 is CASIQGNTGELFF. In DNA form, the CDR3 reads TGTGCCAGCATTCAGGGGAACACCGGGGAGCTGTTTTTT.

This clone was counted only a few times. At the DNA level, this CDR3 is encoded by other sequences in the same sample as well. The gene calls are TRBV27 and TRBJ2-7, with D possibly matching TRBD1 (7 bases). The germline V gene has CDR1 MNHEY and CDR2 SMNVEV (reference sequence). Trimming shortened V by 6 bases and J by 0 bases, and 9 bases separated the two germline ends. The CDR3 is 13 amino acids. The DNA for the CDR3 is TGTGCCAGCAGGCGGGACAGCTCCTACGAGCAGTACTTC. This encodes CASRRDSSYEQYF.

V and J are TRBV5-8 and TRBJ1-5; D is undetermined. Germline V CDR1 and CDR2: SGHTS, YDEGEE. The V and J ends lost 0 bases and 0 bases respectively, with 7 bases between them. This CDR3 is built from 15 residues. The chain's CDR3 is CASSLVGYSNQPQHF. As DNA, the CDR3 is TGTGCCAGCAGCTTGGTGGGTTATAGCAATCAGCCCCAGCATTTT.

The chain combines TRBV7-9 with TRBJ2-2; D may match TRBD1 or TRBD2 (5 bases each). V shed 1 base and J shed 5 bases, with 8 bases lying between them. Germline V gene data show CDR1 as SEHNR and CDR2 as FQNEAQ (reference sequence). This CDR3 is built from 14 residues. CDR3 residues: CASSLEGRTGELFF. The CDR3 region has the DNA TGTGCCAGCAGCTTAGAGGGACGGACCGGGGAGCTGTTTTTT.

This clone was observed a single time. V and J are TRBV11-2 and TRBJ2-7; D unresolved. The V end lost 0 bases, the J end lost 0 bases, and 6 bases lay between the germline ends. This CDR3 spans 14 amino acids. Germline CDR1 SGHAT, CDR2 FQNNGV. CDR3: CASSLDTNSYEQYF. CDR3 DNA sequence: TGTGCCAGCAGCTTAGACACGAACTCCTACGAGCAGTACTTC.

The chain employs TRBV4-3 and TRBJ2-2, with D perhaps TRBD1 or TRBD2 (5 bases each). Germline loops: CDR1 LGHNA, CDR2 YSLEER. The V end was cut by 0 bases, the J end by 0 bases, with 11 bases between. The CDR3 contains 17 residues. Written as DNA, the CDR3 is TGCGCCAGCAGCCAAGAGGGGACGGTCGCGAACACCGGGGAGCTGTTTTTT. It specifies CASSQEGTVANTGELFF.

The chain is built from TRBV27 and TRBJ2-2; D might be TRBD2 (5 bases). The CDR3 extends over 15 amino acids. Germline V lookup: CDR1 MNHEY, CDR2 SMNVEV (reference sequence). V lost 2 bases and J lost 2, with 9 bases in between. The CDR3 sequence is CASSLSGPNTGELFF. The CDR3 DNA reads as TGTGCCAGCAGTTTAAGCGGCCCCAACACCGGGGAGCTGTTTTTT.

The chain employs TRBV27 and TRBJ1-4, with D possibly being TRBD1 (5 bases). Germline CDR1 reads MNHEY; CDR2 reads SMNVEV (reference sequence). The CDR3 runs 14 residues. V shed 5 bases and J shed 11 bases, with 18 bases lying between them. The CDR3 is CASSPGTGIGKLFF. CDR3 sequence (DNA): TGTGCCAGCAGTCCCGGGACGGGGATAGGGAAACTGTTTTTT.

The genes are TRBV5-6 and TRBJ1-2; tentatively, D is TRBD1 (6 bases). CDR1 and CDR2 (germline): SGHDT, YYEEEE. Trimming took 0 bases from V and 1 from J, leaving 7 bases between them. This CDR3 is built from 14 residues. CDR3 coding DNA: TGTGCCAGCAGCTTGGCAGGGGTTAACTATGGCTACACCTTC. It encodes CASSLAGVNYGYTF. Drawing the rest from reference TRBV5-6 and TRBJ1-2, the complete variable domain is DAGVTQSPTHLIKTRGQQVTLRCSPKSGHDTVSWYQQALGQGPQFIFQYYEEEERQRGNFPDRFSGHQFPNYSSELNVNALLLGDSALYLCASSLAGVNYGYTFGSGTRLTVV.

V usage is TRBV11-2 and J usage is TRBJ1-6; D call uncertain. The germline gives CDR1 SGHAT, CDR2 FQNNGV. V was cut by 3 bases and J by 7 bases, with 10 bases left in between. There are 14 residues in the CDR3. In DNA form, the CDR3 reads TGTGCCAGCAGCTTTACGGGTGGGAATTCACCCCTCCACTTT. This codes for CASSFTGGNSPLHF.

The chain couples TRBV7-9 to TRBJ1-5; 7 positions match TRBD1. CDR1 SEHNR and CDR2 FQNEAQ come from the germline V gene (reference sequence). V lost 6 bases and J lost 7; bases outside the gene matches: 6. The CDR3 is 13 amino acids. The CDR3 nucleotides are TGTGCCAGCAGTCGGACGACAGGGCAGCCCCAGCATTTT. Translating it yields CASSRTTGQPQHF. Filled out from reference TRBV7-9 and TRBJ1-5, the complete variable domain reads DTGVSQNPRHKITKRGQNVTFRCDPISEHNRLYWYRQTLGQGPEFLTYFQNEAQLEKSRLLSDRFSAERPKGSFSTLEIQRTEQGDSAMYLCASSRTTGQPQHFGDGTRLSIL.

The chain recombines TRBV5-6 with TRBJ1-2; D uncertain. Germline lookup yields CDR1 SGHDT and CDR2 YYEEEE. CDR3 length: 15 amino acids. Trimming shortened V by 4 bases and J by 0 bases, and 13 bases separated the two germline ends. CDR3 region: CASSPISTPNYGYTF. The CDR3 coding sequence is TGTGCCAGCAGCCCCATAAGCACCCCTAACTATGGCTACACCTTC.

This clone came up once. The chain is built from TRBV2 and TRBJ2-7; possible D gene TRBD1, 5 bases. The germline CDR1 and CDR2 sequences are SNHLY and FYNNEI. This CDR3 region has 14 residues. V dropped 6 bases and J dropped 4 bases, with 16 bases sitting between them. CDR3 protein: CASSERSTAYEQYF. For the CDR3, the DNA is TGTGCCAGCAGCGAGCGCTCGACAGCATACGAGCAGTACTTC.

CDR3 DNA: TGTGCCAGCAGTTTCGGCAACTATGGCTACACCTTC. This gives the protein CASSFGNYGYTF. The chain combines TRBV12-3 or TRBV12-4 with TRBJ1-2; D gene unclear. V lost 3 bases, J lost 2 bases, and 4 bases lay in between. This CDR3 comprises 12 residues.

This clone was seen just once. V gene TRBV9 combines with J gene TRBJ2-1, with a tentative D call TRBD1 (6 bases). V shed 1 base and J shed 8 bases, with 13 bases lying between them. Germline-derived CDR1 and CDR2 are SGDLS and YYNGEE. This CDR3 region has 14 residues. The CDR3 region is CASSVYGGFDEQFF. The CDR3, as DNA: TGTGCCAGCAGCGTATATGGGGGCTTCGATGAGCAGTTCTTC.

DNA of the CDR3: TGTGCCAGCAGTTACCCAGCCCGCTCTGGAAACACCATATATTTT. This encodes CASSYPARSGNTIYF. V and J are TRBV6-6 and TRBJ1-3; D is uncertain. This CDR3 contains 15 residues. V lost 2 bases and J 0 bases, leaving 8 bases between the germline ends. Germline V lookup: CDR1 MNHNY, CDR2 SVGAGI (reference sequence).

This chain uses TRBV24-1 with TRBJ1-1; possible D gene TRBD1, 6 bases. The CDR3 is made up of 15 amino acids. Germline V gene sequence: CDR1 KGHDR, CDR2 SFDVKD. V was trimmed by 3 bases and J by 1 base, leaving 11 bases between them. CDR3 protein: CATSDRDRWNTEAFF. CDR3 nucleotide sequence: TGTGCCACCAGTGATAGAGACAGGTGGAACACTGAAGCTTTCTTT.

This chain connects TRBV7-3 to TRBJ2-2; 8 nucleotides agree with TRBD2. Germline CDR1 SGHTA, CDR2 FQGTGA. The CDR3 consists of 16 residues. V dropped 5 bases and J dropped 4; count of bases not matched to a gene: 9. The CDR3 DNA follows: TGTGCCAGCAGCCATACTAGCGGAGGACTCACCGGGGAGCTGTTTTTT. This sequence encodes CASSHTSGGLTGELFF.

The chain is built from TRBV10-3 and TRBJ2-3; D possibly matches TRBD1 or TRBD2 (5 bases each). Germline CDR1 ENHRY, CDR2 SYGVKD. The CDR3 loop spans 19 amino acids. V gave up 1 base and J gave up 6 bases, with 26 bases separating them. DNA for the CDR3: TGTGCCATCAGTGAGTACCCACAAACCCTGGGACGGCCGCAGGATACGCAGTATTTT. It encodes CAISEYPQTLGRPQDTQYF.

The chain has TRBV28 and TRBJ1-5; 8 bases map to TRBD1. Trimming at V came to 6 bases and at J to 1 base, leaving 2 bases not matched to a gene. Per germline, CDR1 MDHEN and CDR2 SYDVKM. The CDR3 covers 14 residues. The CDR3 is CASSRTGSNQPQHF. CDR3 nucleotide sequence: TGTGCCAGCAGCAGGACAGGGAGCAATCAGCCCCAGCATTTT.

The gene calls are TRBV28 and TRBJ2-3; 9 positions agree with TRBD2. Per the germline V gene, CDR1 is MDHEN and CDR2 is SYDVKM. The CDR3 has 16 residues. V trimming: 2 bases; J trimming: 4 bases; junction bases outside the gene matches: 7. The CDR3 reads CASSLPGTSRSDTQYF. CDR3 nucleotide sequence: TGTGCCAGCAGTTTACCCGGGACTAGCAGATCAGATACGCAGTATTTT.

Many counts were recorded for this clone. Other DNA sequences of this sample code for an identical CDR3. The rearrangement links TRBV28 to TRBJ2-7, with TRBD2 identical over 13 bases. The CDR3 runs to 16 residues. Trimming at V came to 5 bases and at J to 0 bases, leaving 4 bases not matched to a gene. Germline values: CDR1 MDHEN, CDR2 SYDVKM. The CDR3 region has the DNA TGTGCCAGCAGTCCGGGACTAGCGGGGAGCTCCTACGAGCAGTACTTC. As protein: CASSPGLAGSSYEQYF.

This sequence joins TRBV6-5 and TRBJ1-2; weak D call: TRBD1 (5 bases). V was trimmed by 7 bases and J by 2 bases, leaving 14 bases between them. Germline V gives CDR1 MNHEY, CDR2 SVGAGI. The CDR3 is 14 residues long. CDR3 DNA sequence: TGTGCCAGCACAGAGGGACGGTCAAACTATGGCTACACCTTC. Translated, it gives CASTEGRSNYGYTF.

This clone was seen only once. The genes are TRBV2 and TRBJ2-7; the match to TRBD1 covers 10 bases. CDR3 length equals 14 residues. Trimming cost V 3 bases and J 3 bases; bases outside gene matches: 2. The germline CDR1 and CDR2 sequences are SNHLY and FYNNEI. The CDR3 DNA sequence: TGTGCCAGCAGTGAGTGGGACAGGGGCTACGAGCAGTACTTC. As protein: CASSEWDRGYEQYF.

The chain recombines TRBV19 with TRBJ1-5; D is uncertain. CDR1 LNHDA and CDR2 SQIVND come from the germline V gene (reference sequence). The ends were cut back, 3 bases at V and 0 bases at J, with 9 bases in the middle. This CDR3 spans 15 amino acids. The CDR3 DNA is TGTGCCAGTAGTATGGTTGGCGGTAGCAATCAGCCCCAGCATTTT. As protein: CASSMVGGSNQPQHF.

As DNA, the CDR3 is TGCGCCAGCAGCTTGGAAGGGACACCTATGGGGAATGAGCAGTTCTTC. Its translation: CASSLEGTPMGNEQFF. The gene calls are TRBV5-1 and TRBJ2-1; tentatively, D is TRBD1 (6 bases). Germline assignment: CDR1 SGHRS and CDR2 YFSETQ. The CDR3 consists of 16 residues. V lost 0 bases to trimming and J lost 7 bases, with 17 bases between them.

The J gene is TRBJ2-4, the V gene TRBV6-1; D possibly corresponds to TRBD1 (6 bases). This CDR3 has 14 amino acids. Germline V gene data show CDR1 as MNHNS and CDR2 as SASEGT. The V end was cut by 2 bases, the J end by 6 bases, with 11 bases between. The CDR3 DNA is TGTGCCAGCAGTGAAAAGGGGGACGTAAACATTCAGTACTTC. Amino acid sequence: CASSEKGDVNIQYF.

V usage is TRBV28 and J usage is TRBJ2-7; D ambiguous. V gave up 3 bases and J gave up 6 bases, with 18 bases separating them. CDR3 length: 15 residues. CDR1 and CDR2 (germline): MDHEN, SYDVKM. CDR3 region: CASSLGTTRVPEQYF. The CDR3 DNA follows: TGTGCCAGCAGTTTGGGAACTACCCGGGTCCCCGAGCAGTACTTC.